This TCR beta chain was found in a study of blood T cell repertoires in COVID-19. Study-wide background: T cells, B-cell-depleted T cells, or PBMCs supplied cDNA or gDNA.

Generated by immunoSEQ multiplex PCR, the TCRdb table keeps only in-frame clones and is missing some. Seen here are roughly 140,000 clones, 86% observed once, and the top ten hold less than 3.5%. This clone appeared a few times. CDR1 SNHLY and CDR2 FYNNEI come from the germline V gene. The CDR3 runs to 17 residues. Trimming removed 5 bases from V and 0 bases from J; junction bases left unmatched: 10. The receptor comes from a man between 65 and 85 years old with acute or convalescent COVID-19. The chain has TRBV2 and TRBJ1-5, with 7 bases matching TRBD1. Sequencing was done on a sample of peripheral blood. CDR3: CASSRVDREYSNQPQHF. The DNA for the CDR3 is TGTGCCAGCAGTCGAGTAGACAGGGAATATAGCAATCAGCCCCAGCATTTT.